The present TCR beta chain was sequenced within a study of technical replicates of blood from a handful of donors. Profiling relied on immunoSEQ multiplex PCR, and the TCRdb table lists in-frame clones only, not all of them. The sample consists of approximately 70,000 clones, 94% of them appearing once. Germline values: CDR1 SEHNR, CDR2 FQNEAQ (reference sequence). The CDR3 length is 13 residues. V dropped 5 bases and J dropped 4 bases, with 11 bases sitting between them. The sequenced material came from T cells isolated from PBMCs. The sequence came from a human donor in good health. This chain joins TRBV7-9 and TRBJ1-1; no clear D gene. CDR3 sequence: CASSRGGSTEAFF. Written as DNA, the CDR3 is TGTGCCAGCAGCCGAGGAGGTTCCACTGAAGCTTTCTTT.